One and the same sample provided the 8 T cell receptor beta chains below, sequenced in a study of shared T cell receptors in the human thymus. Assay: immunoSEQ multiplex PCR; the TCRdb copy retains only in-frame clones and omits some. In the table there are some 660,000 clones, around 87% of which are singletons. This sample also belongs to another study, concerning human thymus T cells.

The sample comprised thymocytes. These TCRs come from a boy under two years old with a congenital heart defect.

V and J are TRBV5-1 and TRBJ1-1; possibly TRBD1 for D (5 bases). The CDR3 extends over 16 amino acids. Trimming stripped 1 base from V and 1 base from J, with 14 bases between. Germline V gene data show CDR1 as SGHRS and CDR2 as YFSETQ. CDR3 amino acids: CASSLLITGRNTEAFF. The CDR3 DNA follows: TGCGCCAGCAGCTTGCTCATCACAGGCCGGAACACTGAAGCTTTCTTT.

CDR3 sequence (DNA): TGCGCCAGCAGCCTCACAGGGGGGACTAATGAAAAACTGTTTTTT. Its translation is CASSLTGGTNEKLFF. The rearrangement uses TRBV10-2 and TRBJ1-4; TRBD1 aligns across 8 bases. Germline V gives CDR1 WSHSY, CDR2 SAAADI. The CDR3 totals 15 residues. The J segment lost 2 bases and the V segment lost 6 bases, leaving 5 bases of the junction unmatched.

The rearrangement uses TRBV6-1 and TRBJ2-7, with 7 bases identical to TRBD2. The germline V gene has CDR1 MNHNS and CDR2 SASEGT. The CDR3 totals 15 residues. The V gene end was trimmed by 7 bases and the J gene end by 2 bases; junction bases not matched to a gene: 11. The CDR3 DNA sequence: TGTGCCAGCATAGCAACGGCTAGCGGTCCCTACGAGCAGTACTTC. This encodes CASIATASGPYEQYF.

The rearrangement uses TRBV10-1 and TRBJ1-2; 9 bases match TRBD1. This CDR3 has 15 residues. From germline, CDR1 is WNHNN and CDR2 SYGVQD (reference sequence). V was clipped by 11 bases and J by 5 bases; unmatched bases: 15. The CDR3 DNA sequence: TGCGCCCTACGTACCCTCACAGGGGGCCTGTATGGCTACACCTTC. Protein: CALRTLTGGLYGYTF.

This clone has more than one count but fewer than ten. This chain links TRBV19 with TRBJ1-4; 8 nucleotides match TRBD1. CDR1 LNHDA and CDR2 SQIVND come from the germline V gene (reference sequence). CDR3 length: 15 residues. The V segment lost 3 bases and the J segment 8 bases; nucleotides outside the gene matches: 8. The DNA for the CDR3 is TGTGCCAGTAGTATCGAGAACAGGGGGAAAGAAAAACTGTTTTTT. This translates into CASSIENRGKEKLFF.

This clone was seen just once. The V call is TRBV7-3, the J call TRBJ1-1; 11 nucleotides agree with TRBD1. Trimming at V came to 6 bases and at J to 4 bases, leaving 7 bases not matched to a gene. The CDR3 extends over 15 amino acids. Germline V gene sequence: CDR1 SGHTA, CDR2 FQGTGA. This chain's CDR3 is CASSWTGGGATEAFF. The CDR3 nucleotides are TGTGCCAGCAGTTGGACAGGGGGCGGTGCCACTGAAGCTTTCTTT. Full variable domain (rest looked up from reference TRBV7-3 and TRBJ1-1): GAGVSQTPSNKVTEKGKYVELRCDPISGHTALYWYRQSLGQGPEFLIYFQGTGAADDSGLPNDRFFAVRPEGSVSTLKIQRTERGDSAVYLCASSWTGGGATEAFFGQGTRLTVV.

This chain connects TRBV4-2 to TRBJ2-3; possibly TRBD1 for D (7 bases). Germline V gene sequence: CDR1 LGHNA, CDR2 YNFKEQ. The germline V and J ends were trimmed by 0 bases and 0 bases, with 22 bases remaining between them. The CDR3 covers 20 residues. The CDR3 loop reads CASSQESPDRRGPSTDTQYF. For the CDR3, the DNA is TGTGCCAGCAGCCAAGAGTCCCCCGACAGGAGGGGGCCTAGCACAGATACGCAGTATTTT.

The V gene is TRBV14, the J gene TRBJ2-5; TRBD2 aligns across 14 bases. Per germline, CDR1 SGHDN and CDR2 FVKESK. J was trimmed by 4 bases and V by 4 bases; bases with no gene match: 11. The CDR3 is made up of 18 amino acids. DNA of the CDR3: TGTGCCAGCAGCCCCCCGGCGACTAGCGGGGGGGTCCCAGAGACCCAGTACTTC. Residues: CASSPPATSGGVPETQYF.